Listed here are 27 T cell receptor beta chains from one sample, sequenced in a study of T cells after yellow fever vaccination. Using its own MiXCR run on the 5' RACE reads, TCRdb lists one record per CDR3 protein. The sample lists some 320,000 distinct CDR3 sequences; more than 8.5% were seen once. Sequenced here: PBMCs, sampled on the day of the first yellow fever vaccination. Receptors originate from a man between 18 and 35 years old who received the YFV17D yellow fever vaccine.

This clonotype was seen more than once but under ten times. The chain uses TRBV5-1 and TRBJ1-5; D perhaps matches TRBD1 (6 bases). V lost 8 bases, J lost 3 bases, and 12 bases lay in between. The germline CDR1 and CDR2 sequences are SGHRS and YFSETQ. CDR3 length equals 13 residues. CDR3 sequence (DNA): TGCGCCAGTCGGGAGGGGGACAATCAGCCCCAGCATTTT. Its translation is CASREGDNQPQHF.

This clonotype was counted many times. V and J are TRBV11-2 and TRBJ2-3; D possibly matches TRBD1 or TRBD2 (6 bases each). V lost 5 bases and J 13 bases, leaving 19 bases between the germline ends. This CDR3 has 13 residues. Germline V gene lookup returns CDR1 SGHAT and CDR2 FQNNGV. CDR3 in amino acids: CASSVGGFTFEYF. The CDR3 DNA follows: TGTGCCAGCAGCGTAGGGGGGTTTACTTTCGAGTATTTT.

The rearrangement links TRBV6-1 to TRBJ1-1; D is unresolved. CDR1 is MNHNS, CDR2 SASEGT, per germline. This CDR3 spans 14 amino acids. Trimming cost V 5 bases and J 5 bases, with 15 bases left between them. The CDR3 sequence is CASSRYSAGTEAFF. The CDR3 bases are TGTGCCAGCAGTCGGTACAGCGCGGGGACTGAAGCTTTCTTT.

This clonotype was seen a handful of times. The DNA of the CDR3 is TGTGCCAGCAGCCCCTCAGGGCCCAATGAGCAGTTCTTC. As protein: CASSPSGPNEQFF. The chain links TRBV7-3 to TRBJ2-1, with a tentative D call TRBD1 (5 bases). The CDR3 length is 13 residues. The V end was cut by 5 bases, the J end by 6 bases, with 11 bases between. CDR1 is SGHTA and CDR2 is FQGTGA in the germline V gene.

V is TRBV4-3 and J is TRBJ1-1; unclear D gene. Germline CDR1 LGHNA, CDR2 YSLEER. Trimming left V 2 bases short and J 0 bases short, with 7 bases between. The CDR3 is 14 amino acids. The CDR3 spells CASSQLGLNTEAFF. Written as DNA, the CDR3 is TGCGCCAGCAGCCAATTGGGATTGAACACTGAAGCTTTCTTT.

This clonotype was counted a few times. The chain recombines TRBV28 with TRBJ2-1; the D gene is possibly TRBD2 (6 bases). This CDR3 spans 17 amino acids. Per germline, CDR1 MDHEN and CDR2 SYDVKM. V shed 6 bases and J shed 4 bases, with 22 bases lying between them. CDR3 nucleotides: TGTGCCAGCAGCCCGGTCGACTGGGCGGGGAAGTACAATGAGCAGTTCTTC. It encodes CASSPVDWAGKYNEQFF.

The rearrangement links TRBV15 to TRBJ2-6; TRBD2 is a possible D gene (5 bases). Trimming removed 5 bases from V and 0 bases from J, with 8 bases in between. The CDR3 is made up of 15 amino acids. CDR1 and CDR2 (germline): LNHNV, YYDKDF (reference sequence). CDR3 protein: CATSVRDSGANVLTF. As DNA, the CDR3 is TGTGCCACCAGCGTACGGGACTCTGGGGCCAACGTCCTGACTTTC.

The chain is built from TRBV7-2 and TRBJ1-2; TRBD1 is a possible D gene (6 bases). The CDR3 is 16 amino acids. In germline, CDR1 is SGHTA, CDR2 FQGNSA. V lost 4 bases to trimming and J lost 7 bases, with 22 bases between them. Here the CDR3 DNA reads TGTGCCAGCAGCTCGTGGGTGGGGGGCGCGTCGGGTGGCTACACCTTC. Its protein is CASSSWVGGASGGYTF.

This sequence joins TRBV5-1 and TRBJ1-3; D gene ambiguous. Germline CDR1 and CDR2: SGHRS and YFSETQ. The CDR3 has 16 amino acids. Trimming pared 3 bases from V and 8 bases from J, leaving 21 bases between. The CDR3 here is CASSSGVVAVGDTIYF. DNA for the CDR3: TGCGCCAGCAGCTCTGGGGTAGTGGCTGTCGGGGACACCATATATTTT.

The rearrangement links TRBV19 to TRBJ2-1, with 10 bases lining up with TRBD2. With V trimmed by 7 bases and J by 3 bases, 3 bases remained unmatched. Germline assignment: CDR1 LNHDA and CDR2 SQIVND (reference sequence). CDR3 length equals 14 residues. The CDR3 reads CASTPSGGYNEQFF. As DNA, the CDR3 is TGTGCCAGTACCCCTAGCGGGGGCTACAATGAGCAGTTCTTC.

CDR3 sequence reads: CASSPAVGEGDTQYF. In DNA form, the CDR3 reads TGTGCCAGCAGCCCCGCCGTCGGCGAAGGCGATACGCAGTATTTT. The gene calls are TRBV7-2 and TRBJ2-3; D is unresolved. CDR3 length equals 15 residues. V lost 5 bases and J 6 bases, leaving 18 bases between the germline ends. Germline lookup yields CDR1 SGHTA and CDR2 FQGNSA.

CDR3 amino acids: CASSQESGSYNEQFF. The CDR3 DNA reads TGCGCCAGCAGCCAAGAGAGCGGGTCCTACAATGAGCAGTTCTTC. The chain links TRBV4-1 to TRBJ2-1; D may be TRBD2 (6 bases). The CDR3 spans 15 residues. The V end lost 0 bases, the J end lost 1 base, and 7 bases lay between the germline ends. The germline V gene has CDR1 MGHRA and CDR2 YSYEKL.

The chain employs TRBV6-5 and TRBJ2-2; D possibly matches TRBD1 or TRBD2 (6 bases each). V dropped 2 bases and J dropped 4 bases, with 17 bases sitting between them. This CDR3 is built from 17 residues. Germline loops: CDR1 MNHEY, CDR2 SVGAGI. The CDR3 nucleotides read TGTGCCAGCAGTTACAATATCGGGGGCCGCGTCACCGGGGAGCTGTTTTTT. Residues: CASSYNIGGRVTGELFF.

The V gene is TRBV4-3, the J gene TRBJ1-4, with D perhaps TRBD1 (5 bases). This CDR3 comprises 16 residues. The V end lost 4 bases, the J end lost 8 bases, and 20 bases lay between the germline ends. Germline V gene data show CDR1 as LGHNA and CDR2 as YSLEER. The CDR3 bases are TGCGCCAGCAGCCCCTCTGGGCAGGGAGGGCGGGAAAAACTGTTTTTT. Translated: CASSPSGQGGREKLFF.

This chain joins TRBV20-1 and TRBJ1-1; 8 bases are a match to TRBD1. Germline V CDR1 and CDR2: DFQATT, SNEGSKA (reference sequence). V gave up 0 bases and J gave up 0 bases; unmatched junction bases: 12. This CDR3 comprises 18 residues. CDR3 in amino acids: CSARDIGRRDRLNTEAFF. The CDR3 DNA reads as TGCAGTGCTAGAGATATTGGGCGTAGGGACAGGCTGAACACTGAAGCTTTCTTT.

This clonotype was seen a few times. The V gene is TRBV10-3, the J gene TRBJ1-2; the match to TRBD1 covers 10 bases. Germline assignment: CDR1 ENHRY and CDR2 SYGVKD. CDR3 length: 15 amino acids. V dropped 0 bases and J dropped 8; count of bases not matched to a gene: 6. The DNA of the CDR3 is TGTGCCATCAGTGAGTCGCTGACAGGGGGCAACGGCTACACCTTC. This codes for CAISESLTGGNGYTF.

This clonotype was recorded many times. The chain combines TRBV21-1 with TRBJ1-2. TRBV21-1 is termed a pseudogene. The CDR3 runs to 13 residues. The CDR3 loop reads CASSKRDLFFYTF. The CDR3 coding sequence is TGTGCCAGCAGCAAGAGGGACCTTTTCTTCTACACCTTC.

The V and J genes are TRBV9 and TRBJ2-2, with D perhaps matching TRBD1 or TRBD2 (6 bases each). Germline values: CDR1 SGDLS, CDR2 YYNGEE. Trimming took 3 bases from V and 3 from J, leaving 12 bases between them. This CDR3 is 15 amino acids long. CDR3 sequence: CASSAGDFYTGELFF. As DNA, the CDR3 is TGTGCCAGCAGCGCAGGGGACTTCTACACCGGGGAGCTGTTTTTT.

Many counts were recorded for this clonotype. This chain links TRBV12-3 or TRBV12-4 with TRBJ2-1; the D is unclear. Trimming left V 4 bases short and J 6 bases short, with 13 bases between. This CDR3 has 14 residues. CDR3 DNA sequence: TGTGCCAGCAGTTGGGTTGGGCAGTCCAATGAGCAGTTCTTC. Residues: CASSWVGQSNEQFF.

CDR3 sequence: CASSTEGEADTQYF. The CDR3, as DNA: TGTGCCAGCAGCACGGAGGGGGAGGCAGATACGCAGTATTTT. This chain joins TRBV12-3 or TRBV12-4 and TRBJ2-3; either TRBD1 or TRBD2 may supply D (6 bases each). The CDR3 covers 14 residues. The V gene lost 6 bases and the J gene lost 4 bases, with 14 bases spanning the gap.

This chain's CDR3 is CASSPAGGGETQYF. CDR3 coding DNA: TGTGCCAGCAGCCCCGCGGGGGGCGGGGAGACCCAGTACTTC. V and J are TRBV5-5 and TRBJ2-5, with TRBD2 identical over 8 bases. Trimming took 4 bases from V and 5 from J; bases not matched to a gene: 7. The CDR3 runs to 14 residues. From germline, CDR1 is SGHKS and CDR2 YYEKEE (reference sequence).

This clonotype was picked up a small number of times. The V and J genes are TRBV28 and TRBJ1-2, with TRBD1 matching 9 bases. The CDR3 consists of 13 residues. The V and J ends lost 6 bases and 6 bases, in that order; junction bases with no gene match: 5. Germline CDR1 and CDR2: MDHEN and SYDVKM. In DNA form, the CDR3 reads TGTGCCAGCAGGGACCGGACAGGGGATGGCTACACCTTC. Protein sequence: CASRDRTGDGYTF.

The chain links TRBV28 to TRBJ2-3, with TRBD2 matching over 9 bases. Germline V lookup: CDR1 MDHEN, CDR2 SYDVKM. The CDR3 spans 19 residues. Losses at the gene ends were 5 bases for V and 2 bases for J; bases not matched to a gene: 17. The CDR3 region has the DNA TGTGCCAGCAGTCCACTCGATGAGACTAGCGGACCAAACACAGATACGCAGTATTTT. Protein: CASSPLDETSGPNTDTQYF.

The chain has TRBV20-1 and TRBJ2-4; D remains unclear. CDR1 is DFQATT and CDR2 is SNEGSKA in the germline V gene (reference sequence). The CDR3 is made up of 13 amino acids. V shed 0 bases and J shed 1 base, with 4 bases lying between them. The CDR3 DNA sequence: TGCAGTGCTAGAGATGTCGCCAAAAACATTCAGTACTTC. This sequence encodes CSARDVAKNIQYF.

This chain uses TRBV5-1 with TRBJ2-3; 8 positions agree with TRBD2. Germline CDR1 SGHRS, CDR2 YFSETQ. Trimming removed 5 bases from V and 4 bases from J; junction bases left unmatched: 12. This CDR3 has 16 amino acids. In DNA, the CDR3 is TGCGCCAGCAGTCGACGGGGGGGCGGGACCTCAGATACGCAGTATTTT. Residues: CASSRRGGGTSDTQYF.

The chain joins TRBV6-5 to TRBJ1-6; no reliable D call. The V end was cut by 2 bases, the J end by 10 bases, with 15 bases between. This CDR3 has 15 residues. Germline V lookup: CDR1 MNHEY, CDR2 SVGAGI. In DNA, the CDR3 is TGTGCCAGCAGTTACGGAATAACAGAAAAATCACCCCTCCACTTT. Translated, it gives CASSYGITEKSPLHF.

The chain has TRBV7-9 and TRBJ1-1, with D possibly being TRBD1 (6 bases). CDR3 length: 14 residues. Trimming cost V 7 bases and J 0 bases, with 12 bases left between them. In germline, CDR1 is SEHNR, CDR2 FQNEAQ (reference sequence). The CDR3 nucleotides are TGTGCCAGCACCCCGGGGGGCGTGAACACTGAAGCTTTCTTT. As protein: CASTPGGVNTEAFF.